Below, 14 T cell receptor beta chains from the same sample are listed, as sequenced in a study of blood T cell repertoires in COVID-19. Here immunoSEQ multiplex PCR was the method, and the copy in TCRdb shows in-frame clones only, minus some. This sample has under 200,000 clones; approximately 81% occur once, and the top ten carry less than 15%. What was sequenced was peripheral blood. The source is a man younger than 30 with active or convalescent COVID-19.

The rearrangement uses TRBV10-2 and TRBJ2-1; 10 bases fit TRBD2. This CDR3 is built from 14 residues. Germline trimming cut 4 bases from V and 3 bases from J; bases unmatched to any gene: 0. Germline V gene data show CDR1 as WSHSY and CDR2 as SAAADI. This CDR3 is CASSASGSYNEQFF. The CDR3 DNA sequence: TGCGCCAGCAGTGCTAGCGGGAGCTACAATGAGCAGTTCTTC.

This sequence joins TRBV19 and TRBJ1-5; possibly TRBD1 for D (6 bases). The CDR3 totals 14 residues. Germline CDR1 reads LNHDA; CDR2 reads SQIVND (reference sequence). V lost 5 bases and J lost 6, with 14 bases in between. The CDR3 DNA sequence: TGTGCCAGTAGTGGGGCTACAGGGCGTCAGCCCCAGCATTTT. Translation gives CASSGATGRQPQHF.

The genes are TRBV18 and TRBJ1-1; D ambiguous. V dropped 3 bases and J dropped 0 bases, with 29 bases sitting between them. The length of the CDR3 is 21 residues. Germline V CDR1 and CDR2: KGHSH, LQKENI. CDR3 nucleotide sequence: TGTGCCAGCTCACCTCCCACTCGGGGAGGGATTGGGAGAAAGATGAACACTGAAGCTTTCTTT. Translation: CASSPPTRGGIGRKMNTEAFF.

The chain is built from TRBV2 and TRBJ1-6; D ambiguous. In germline, CDR1 is SNHLY, CDR2 FYNNEI. This CDR3 has 17 amino acids. The V gene lost 2 bases and the J gene lost 4 bases, with 15 bases spanning the gap. The CDR3, as DNA: TGTGCCAGCAGTGAATCCGGCCAGGCCTCTTATAATTCACCCCTCCACTTT. Protein product: CASSESGQASYNSPLHF.

V is TRBV11-3 and J is TRBJ1-5; no firm D call. This CDR3 spans 15 amino acids. Deletions cut 2 bases from V and 0 bases from J, with 8 bases between. CDR1 SGHNT and CDR2 YENEEA come from the germline V gene. The CDR3 is CASSLMADSNQPQHF. The CDR3 DNA sequence: TGTGCCAGCAGCTTAATGGCAGATAGCAATCAGCCCCAGCATTTT.

The sample holds one count of this clone. The chain is built from TRBV19 and TRBJ2-1; possibly TRBD2 for D (5 bases). Germline loops: CDR1 LNHDA, CDR2 SQIVND (reference sequence). The CDR3 is 14 residues long. Trimming removed 2 bases from V and 6 bases from J, with 11 bases in between. The CDR3 sequence is CASSIRGGGNEQFF. The DNA of the CDR3 is TGTGCCAGTAGTATACGTGGAGGAGGCAATGAGCAGTTCTTC.

CDR3 sequence (DNA): TGCGCCAGCAGCCCGACGGGGGGCTCGGGTGAAGCTTTCTTT. It yields the protein CASSPTGGSGEAFF. The rearrangement uses TRBV4-1 and TRBJ1-1, with D tentatively TRBD1 (6 bases). The CDR3 extends over 14 amino acids. Trimming left V 4 bases short and J 7 bases short, with 16 bases between. CDR1 and CDR2 from the germline V gene are MGHRA and YSYEKL.

The CDR3 loop is CASSLSLDREGNQPQHF. In DNA form, the CDR3 reads TGTGCCAGCAGTCTATCCCTGGACAGGGAGGGCAATCAGCCCCAGCATTTT. The rearrangement uses TRBV7-6 and TRBJ1-5; 8 bases match TRBD1. This CDR3 is built from 17 residues. J lost 2 bases, V lost 6 bases, and 12 bases had no gene match. CDR1 is SGHVS, CDR2 FNYEAQ, per germline.

This chain connects TRBV28 to TRBJ1-2; 7 nucleotides align to TRBD1. Germline V gene sequence: CDR1 MDHEN, CDR2 SYDVKM. Trimming took 6 bases from V and 3 from J; bases not matched to a gene: 7. The CDR3 is 14 residues long. Here the CDR3 reads CASRNTGDYYGYTF. The CDR3 DNA reads TGTGCCAGCAGGAATACAGGGGACTACTATGGCTACACCTTC.

V gene TRBV6-5 combines with J gene TRBJ2-1; no firm D call. V lost 5 bases and J 4 bases, leaving 12 bases between the germline ends. Germline assignment: CDR1 MNHEY and CDR2 SVGAGI. The CDR3 covers 14 residues. As DNA, the CDR3 is TGTGCCAGCAGTACCTCCGGTCTTTACAATGAGCAGTTCTTC. Encoded protein: CASSTSGLYNEQFF.

This clone was found a few times. The chain has TRBV19 and TRBJ1-2; D may be TRBD1 (6 bases). The germline CDR1 and CDR2 sequences are LNHDA and SQIVND (reference sequence). This CDR3 is built from 14 residues. Trimming pared 5 bases from V and 4 bases from J, leaving 14 bases between. CDR3 amino acids: CASSLGHLGYGYTF. In DNA form, the CDR3 reads TGTGCCAGTAGTTTGGGACACCTTGGCTATGGCTACACCTTC.

This chain links TRBV25-1 with TRBJ2-5; D perhaps matches TRBD1 (5 bases). The CDR3 loop spans 13 amino acids. Germline CDR1 is MGHDK and CDR2 is SYGVNS. V was shortened by 6 bases and J by 5 bases, with 13 bases between the two germline ends. The CDR3 DNA reads as TGTGCCAGCAGCATGTTAGGGGTGGAGACCCAGTACTTC. This codes for CASSMLGVETQYF. Supplemented by reference TRBV25-1 and TRBJ2-5, the full variable domain reads EADIYQTPRYLVIGTGKKITLECSQTMGHDKMYWYQQDPGMELHLIHYSYGVNSTEKGDLSSESTVSRIRTEHFPLTLESARPSHTSQYLCASSMLGVETQYFGPGTRLLVL.

The chain couples TRBV9 to TRBJ2-6; TRBD1 is a possible D gene (7 bases). Germline V gene sequence: CDR1 SGDLS, CDR2 YYNGEE. Trimming shortened V by 4 bases and J by 0 bases, and 20 bases separated the two germline ends. The length of the CDR3 is 19 residues. The DNA for the CDR3 is TGTGCCAGCAGCTCCCCACGAGGGGGCGGGAACTCTGGGGCCAACGTCCTGACTTTC. It codes for CASSSPRGGGNSGANVLTF.

The gene calls are TRBV2 and TRBJ2-4; tentative D call: TRBD1 (6 bases). Germline V gene lookup returns CDR1 SNHLY and CDR2 FYNNEI. This CDR3 is built from 13 residues. V lost 4 bases and J 8 bases, leaving 12 bases between the germline ends. The CDR3: CASSADSGHIQYF. The CDR3 DNA reads as TGTGCCAGCAGTGCGGACAGTGGACACATTCAGTACTTC.